This T cell receptor beta chain stems from a study of identical twins. The study's findings and limits: High-abundance cord blood beta clonotypes had fewer insertions; memory repertoires showed none.

This CDR3 has 13 amino acids. CDR1 is SGDLS, CDR2 YYNGEE, per germline. V was clipped by 2 bases and J by 10 bases; unmatched bases: 4. TCRdb independently ran MiXCR on the 5' RACE reads; one entry per CDR3 protein. The sample consists of 400,000 to 650,000 distinct CDR3 sequences, roughly a fifth of them appearing once. Note on this clonotype: The antigen remains unidentified.

The same specimen was also included in a second study, on T cells expressing NK-cell markers. As reported in that work: Where several donors were concerned, these clonotypes also led the CD3+CD56-NKG2C+ fraction.

The TCR was taken from a woman between 18 and 29 years old in good health. The chain joins TRBV9 to TRBJ2-1, with 9 bases fitting TRBD2. Specimen: CD4+ T cells sorted from blood. CDR3 nucleotide sequence: TGTGCCAGCAGCGTCGAGACTAGCGGAGAGCAGTTCTTC. Translation: CASSVETSGEQFF. Based on the CDR3 plus reference TRBV9 and TRBJ2-1, the full variable domain is DSGVTQTPKHLITATGQRVTLRCSPRSGDLSVYWYQQSLDQGLQFLIQYYNGEERAKGNILERFSAQQFPDLHSELNLSSLELGDSALYFCASSVETSGEQFFGPGTRLTVL.